This TCR beta chain came from a study of CD8 T cells in ankylosing spondylitis. Germline V gene lookup returns CDR1 MDHEN and CDR2 SYDVKM. V shed 5 bases and J 3 bases; nucleotides not matched to a gene: 4. The CDR3 is 13 residues long. Comments on this clonotype: The antigen is not known.

TCRdb analysed the 5' RACE reads with MiXCR anew, one entry per CDR3 protein. The sample shows 350,000 to 450,000 distinct CDR3 sequences, more than 20% of them seen only once. Regarding the study as a whole: CD8+ cells made up the disease-linked clones, which were relatively rare in peripheral blood.

Sequencing used blood, either unsorted or a sorted T cell fraction (not recorded which). The TCR comes from a male donor with ankylosing spondylitis or in good health (not recorded which). V usage is TRBV28 and J usage is TRBJ2-7; TRBD2 aligns across 7 bases. As DNA, the CDR3 is TGTGCCAGCAGTCCCCGGGACTACTACGAGCAGTACTTC. Protein sequence: CASSPRDYYEQYF. Supplemented by reference TRBV28 and TRBJ2-7, the full variable domain reads DVKVTQSSRYLVKRTGEKVFLECVQDMDHENMFWYRQDPGLGLRLIYFSYDVKMKEKGDIPEGYSVSREKKERFSLILESASTNQTSMYLCASSPRDYYEQYFGPGTRLTVT.